This T cell receptor beta chain was captured in a study of cytomegalovirus exposure and HLA in healthy donors. Notes on the study in general: Sequencing likely produced, as an artifact, a cluster of highly shared sequence variants. The presence/absence work took it that sequencing depth was about the same across donors.

Trimming removed 8 bases from V and 0 bases from J; junction bases left unmatched: 4. Germline values: CDR1 SGHRS, CDR2 YFSETQ. This CDR3 has 13 residues. In regard to this clone: Its antigen is unidentified. Distinct nucleotide sequences in the sample also encode this CDR3.

PCR employed 60 Vbeta and 13 Jbeta primers. Clones were sequenced by immunoSEQ multiplex PCR, and TCRdb holds only the in-frame ones, with some missing. The data show some 130,000 clones, roughly 80% seen once. The sample consisted of PBMCs. This TCR was recovered from a female donor in good health and CMV-seronegative. This chain links TRBV5-1 with TRBJ1-1, with 7 bases lining up with TRBD1. In nucleotides, the CDR3 is TGCGCCAGTGGAGACAGGGTGAACACTGAAGCTTTCTTT. Protein sequence: CASGDRVNTEAFF.